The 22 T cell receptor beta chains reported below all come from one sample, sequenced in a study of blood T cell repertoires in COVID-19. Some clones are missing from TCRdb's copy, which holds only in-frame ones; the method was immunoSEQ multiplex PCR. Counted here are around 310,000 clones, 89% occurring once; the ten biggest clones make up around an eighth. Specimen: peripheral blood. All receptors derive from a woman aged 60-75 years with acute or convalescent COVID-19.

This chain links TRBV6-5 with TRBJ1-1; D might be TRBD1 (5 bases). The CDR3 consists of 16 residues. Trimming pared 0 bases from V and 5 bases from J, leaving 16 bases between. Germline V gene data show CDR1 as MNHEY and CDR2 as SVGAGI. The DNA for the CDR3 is TGTGCCAGCAGTTACTCGAGTATGGCGGGACGGACTGAAGCTTTCTTT. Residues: CASSYSSMAGRTEAFF.

The CDR3 bases are TGTGCCAGCAGCTTAGGGGGGCAGACTAATGAAAAACTGTTTTTT. Protein product: CASSLGGQTNEKLFF. This chain uses TRBV7-6 with TRBJ1-4, with D maybe TRBD1 (6 bases). This CDR3 spans 15 amino acids. Germline V gene sequence: CDR1 SGHVS, CDR2 FNYEAQ. V lost 1 base and J 2 bases, leaving 8 bases between the germline ends. Full variable domain (remainder filled in from reference TRBV7-6 and TRBJ1-4): GAGVSQSPRYKVTKRGQDVALRCDPISGHVSLYWYRQALGQGPEFLTYFNYEAQQDKSGLPNDRFSAERPEGSISTLTIQRTEQRDSAMYRCASSLGGQTNEKLFFGSGTQLSVL.

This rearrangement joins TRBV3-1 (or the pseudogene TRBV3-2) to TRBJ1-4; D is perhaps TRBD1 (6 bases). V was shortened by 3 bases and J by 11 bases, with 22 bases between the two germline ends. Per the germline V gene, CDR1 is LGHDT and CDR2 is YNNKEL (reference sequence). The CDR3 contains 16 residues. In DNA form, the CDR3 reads TGTGCCAGCAGCCATACTCAGGGGCCGCTCGGGGAGAAACTGTTTTTT. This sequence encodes CASSHTQGPLGEKLFF.

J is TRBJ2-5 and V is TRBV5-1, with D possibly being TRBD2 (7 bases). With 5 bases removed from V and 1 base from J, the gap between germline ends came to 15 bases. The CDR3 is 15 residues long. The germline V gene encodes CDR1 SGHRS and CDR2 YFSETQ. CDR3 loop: CASRGLAGAQETQYF. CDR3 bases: TGCGCCAGCAGGGGCCTGGCGGGGGCCCAAGAGACCCAGTACTTC.

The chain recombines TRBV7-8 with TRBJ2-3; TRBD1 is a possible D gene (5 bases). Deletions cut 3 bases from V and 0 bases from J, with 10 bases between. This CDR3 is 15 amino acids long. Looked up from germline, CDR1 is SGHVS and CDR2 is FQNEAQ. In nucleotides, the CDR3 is TGTGCCAGCAGCTTCGACAGCTTTAGCACAGATACGCAGTATTTT. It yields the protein CASSFDSFSTDTQYF.

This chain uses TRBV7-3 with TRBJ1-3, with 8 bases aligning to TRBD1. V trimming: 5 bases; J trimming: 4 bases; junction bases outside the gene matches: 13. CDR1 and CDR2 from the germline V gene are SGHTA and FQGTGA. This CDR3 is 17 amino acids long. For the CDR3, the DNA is TGTGCCAGCAGCGCATACCGGACAGGGTTAGACGGAAACACCATATATTTT. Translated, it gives CASSAYRTGLDGNTIYF.

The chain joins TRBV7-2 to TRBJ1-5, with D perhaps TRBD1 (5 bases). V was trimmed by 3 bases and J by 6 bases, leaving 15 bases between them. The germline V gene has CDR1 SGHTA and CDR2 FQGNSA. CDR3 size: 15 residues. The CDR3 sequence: CASSFQGGQSQPQHF. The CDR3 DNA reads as TGTGCCAGCAGCTTCCAGGGTGGTCAGAGTCAGCCCCAGCATTTT. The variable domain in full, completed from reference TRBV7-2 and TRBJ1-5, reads GAGVSQSPSNKVTEKGKDVELRCDPISGHTALYWYRQSLGQGLEFLIYFQGNSAPDKSGLPSDRFSAERTGGSVSTLTIQRTQQEDSAVYLCASSFQGGQSQPQHFGDGTRLSIL.

The CDR3: CASSGTGNEQFF. Written as DNA, the CDR3 is TGTGCCAGCAGTGGGACAGGGAATGAGCAGTTCTTC. The V and J genes are TRBV27 and TRBJ2-1, with 9 bases fitting TRBD1. The CDR3 is made up of 12 amino acids. Germline values: CDR1 MNHEY, CDR2 SMNVEV (reference sequence). The V gene end was trimmed by 5 bases and the J gene end by 7 bases; junction bases not matched to a gene: 0.

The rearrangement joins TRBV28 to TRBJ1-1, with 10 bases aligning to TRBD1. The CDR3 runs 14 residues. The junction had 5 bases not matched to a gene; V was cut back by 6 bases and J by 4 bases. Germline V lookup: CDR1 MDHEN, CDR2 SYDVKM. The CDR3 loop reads CASRRQGAVTEAFF. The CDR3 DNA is TGTGCCAGCAGAAGACAGGGGGCCGTCACTGAAGCTTTCTTT.

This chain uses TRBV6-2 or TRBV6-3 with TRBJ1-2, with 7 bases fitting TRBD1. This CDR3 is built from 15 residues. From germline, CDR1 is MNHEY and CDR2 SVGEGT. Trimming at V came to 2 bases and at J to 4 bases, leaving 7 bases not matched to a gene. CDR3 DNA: TGTGCCAGCAGTTACGGCCGGCCAGGGGGCTATGGCTACACCTTC. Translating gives CASSYGRPGGYGYTF.

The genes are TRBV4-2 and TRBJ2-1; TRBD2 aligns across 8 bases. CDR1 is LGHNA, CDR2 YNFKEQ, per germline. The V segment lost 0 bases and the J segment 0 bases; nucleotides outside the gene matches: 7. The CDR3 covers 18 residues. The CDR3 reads CASSQESSGASSYNEQFF. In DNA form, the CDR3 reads TGTGCCAGCAGCCAAGAAAGTAGCGGGGCCAGCTCCTACAATGAGCAGTTCTTC.

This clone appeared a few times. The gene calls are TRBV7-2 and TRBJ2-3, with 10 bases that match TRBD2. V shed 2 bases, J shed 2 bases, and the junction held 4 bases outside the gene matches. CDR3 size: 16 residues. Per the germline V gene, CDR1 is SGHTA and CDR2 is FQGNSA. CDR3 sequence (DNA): TGTGCCAGCAGCTTATGGACTAGCGGAGACACAGATACGCAGTATTTT. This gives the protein CASSLWTSGDTDTQYF.

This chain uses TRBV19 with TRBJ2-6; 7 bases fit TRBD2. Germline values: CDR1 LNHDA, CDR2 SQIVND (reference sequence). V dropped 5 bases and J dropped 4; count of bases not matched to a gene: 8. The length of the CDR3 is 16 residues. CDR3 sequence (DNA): TGTGCCAGTAGTGGGTTGGGAGGGACCGGGGCCAACGTCCTGACTTTC. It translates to CASSGLGGTGANVLTF.

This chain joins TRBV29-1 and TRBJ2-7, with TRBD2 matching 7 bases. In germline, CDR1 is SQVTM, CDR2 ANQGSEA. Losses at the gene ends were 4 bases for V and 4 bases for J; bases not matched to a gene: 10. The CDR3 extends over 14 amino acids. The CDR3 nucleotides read TGCAGCGTTGCACCAGGGACGGGACTATACGAGCAGTACTTC. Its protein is CSVAPGTGLYEQYF.

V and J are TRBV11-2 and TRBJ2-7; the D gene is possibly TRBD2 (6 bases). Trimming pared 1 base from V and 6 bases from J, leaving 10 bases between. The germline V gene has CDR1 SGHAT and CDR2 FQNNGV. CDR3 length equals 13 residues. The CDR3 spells CASSLAGSSEQYF. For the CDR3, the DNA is TGTGCCAGCAGCTTAGCCGGGAGTTCCGAGCAGTACTTC.

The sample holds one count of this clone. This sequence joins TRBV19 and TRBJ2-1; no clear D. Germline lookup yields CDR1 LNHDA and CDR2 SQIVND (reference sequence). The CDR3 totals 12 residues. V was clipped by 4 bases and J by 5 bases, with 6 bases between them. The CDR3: CASSRLNNEQFF. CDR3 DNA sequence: TGTGCCAGTAGTAGACTTAACAATGAGCAGTTCTTC.

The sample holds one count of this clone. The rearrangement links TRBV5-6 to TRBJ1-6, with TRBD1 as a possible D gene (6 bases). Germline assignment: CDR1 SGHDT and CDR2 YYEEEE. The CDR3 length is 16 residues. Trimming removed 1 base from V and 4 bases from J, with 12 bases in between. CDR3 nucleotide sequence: TGTGCCAGCAGCTTGTCGACTACAGGGTATAATTCACCCCTCCACTTT. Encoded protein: CASSLSTTGYNSPLHF.

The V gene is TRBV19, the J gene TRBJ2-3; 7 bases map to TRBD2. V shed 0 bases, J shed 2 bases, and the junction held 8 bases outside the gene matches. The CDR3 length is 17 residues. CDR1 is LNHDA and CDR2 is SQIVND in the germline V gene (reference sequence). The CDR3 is CASSIDLSGGTTDTQYF. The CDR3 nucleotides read TGTGCCAGTAGTATAGATCTTTCCGGGGGGACCACAGATACGCAGTATTTT.

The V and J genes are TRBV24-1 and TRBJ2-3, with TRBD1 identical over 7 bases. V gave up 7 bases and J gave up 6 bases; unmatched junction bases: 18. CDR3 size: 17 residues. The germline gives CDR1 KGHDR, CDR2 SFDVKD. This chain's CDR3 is CATSAVKDRSKKDTQYF. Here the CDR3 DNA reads TGTGCCACCAGCGCAGTTAAGGACAGGTCTAAAAAGGATACGCAGTATTTT.

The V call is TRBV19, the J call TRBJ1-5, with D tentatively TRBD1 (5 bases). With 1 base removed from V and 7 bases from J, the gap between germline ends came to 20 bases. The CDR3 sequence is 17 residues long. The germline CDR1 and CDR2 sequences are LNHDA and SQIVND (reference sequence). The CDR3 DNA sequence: TGTGCCAGTAGTATAGGCCCCATGGGGCGTCGATCGCAGCCCCAGCATTTT. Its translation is CASSIGPMGRRSQPQHF.

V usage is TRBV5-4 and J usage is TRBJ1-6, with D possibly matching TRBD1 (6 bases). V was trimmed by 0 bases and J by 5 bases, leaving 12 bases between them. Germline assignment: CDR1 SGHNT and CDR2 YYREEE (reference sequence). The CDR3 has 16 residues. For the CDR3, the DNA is TGTGCCAGCAGCTTGGACAGGGTAATCAATAATTCACCCCTCCACTTT. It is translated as CASSLDRVINNSPLHF.

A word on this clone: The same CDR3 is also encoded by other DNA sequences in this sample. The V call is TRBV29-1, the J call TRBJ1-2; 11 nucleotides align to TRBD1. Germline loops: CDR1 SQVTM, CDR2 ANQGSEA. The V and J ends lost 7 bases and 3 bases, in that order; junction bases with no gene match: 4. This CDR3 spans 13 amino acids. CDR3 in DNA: TGCAGCGCAGGGACAGGGGGTGACTATGGCTACACCTTC. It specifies CSAGTGGDYGYTF.